These T cell receptor beta chains were read from a single sample in a study of blood T cells in healthy people across ages. TCRdb analysed the 5' RACE reads with MiXCR anew, one entry per CDR3 protein. The data show about 700,000 distinct CDR3 sequences, about 30% seen once. Material for sequencing was blood. The receptors stem from a woman aged 80 or over in good health. CDR3s include the opening cysteine and the closing phenylalanine or tryptophan. A D gene is named only where the DNA matches it firmly. Rows may omit the clone size; those that give it use once, few, many or a size class.

size: many
V: TRBV5-1
D: TRBD1
J: TRBJ2-1
CDR3: CASSLRQGGTYNEQFF
DNA: TGCGCCAGCAGCTTAAGACAGGGGGGGACGTACAATGAGCAGTTCTTC

size: many
V: TRBV4-3
D: -
J: TRBJ1-2
CDR3: CASSQEIHGYGYTF
DNA: TGCGCCAGCAGCCAAGAGATCCACGGGTATGGCTACACCTTC

size: many
V: TRBV7-2
D: TRBD2
J: TRBJ2-5
CDR3: CASSLAASGGRETQYF
DNA: TGTGCCAGCAGCTTAGCGGCTAGCGGGGGCAGGGAGACCCAGTACTTC

size: -
V: TRBV9
D: -
J: TRBJ1-5
CDR3: CASSANPMGGSNQPQHF
DNA: TGTGCCAGCAGCGCCAATCCTATGGGGGGTAGCAATCAGCCCCAGCATTTT

size: -
V: TRBV7-9
D: -
J: TRBJ1-2
CDR3: CASSAGLDGYTF
DNA: TGTGCCAGCAGCGCGGGACTTGATGGCTACACCTTC

size: many
V: TRBV29-1
D: TRBD1
J: TRBJ2-5
CDR3: CSVRTGGTETQYF
DNA: TGCAGCGTGAGGACAGGGGGGACGGAGACCCAGTACTTC

size: many
V: TRBV3-1
D: -
J: TRBJ2-7
CDR3: CASSPGLRGEQYF
DNA: TGTGCCAGCAGCCCGGGACTGCGGGGCGAGCAGTACTTC

size: -
V: TRBV7-2
D: TRBD1
J: TRBJ1-2
CDR3: CASGVGTGTTGYTF
DNA: TGTGCCAGCGGCGTCGGGACAGGGACGACGGGCTACACCTTC

size: few
V: TRBV30
D: -
J: TRBJ1-2
CDR3: CAWSTRSGSGYTF
DNA: TGTGCCTGGAGTACCCGGTCGGGGAGTGGCTACACCTTC

size: -
V: TRBV2
D: -
J: TRBJ1-5
CDR3: CASSPPEGNQPQHF
DNA: TGTGCCAGCAGCCCCCCAGAAGGAAATCAGCCCCAGCATTTT

size: few
V: TRBV20-1
D: -
J: TRBJ1-2
CDR3: CSAIDSPGKGYTF
DNA: TGCAGTGCCATAGACAGCCCCGGGAAGGGCTACACCTTC

size: many
V: TRBV20-1
D: TRBD1
J: TRBJ1-5
CDR3: CSSGRGAGQPQHF
DNA: TGCAGTTCCGGCAGGGGGGCAGGTCAGCCCCAGCATTTT

size: many
V: TRBV5-6
D: TRBD1
J: TRBJ2-6
CDR3: CASSQGPGQGGFGANVLTF
DNA: TGTGCCAGCAGCCAGGGGCCGGGACAGGGGGGCTTTGGGGCCAACGTCCTGACTTTC

size: many
V: TRBV10-3
D: TRBD1
J: TRBJ2-1
CDR3: CAISDIRRQRPGQTYNEQFF
DNA: TGTGCCATCAGTGACATAAGACGGCAGAGACCGGGACAGACTTACAATGAGCAGTTCTTC

size: -
V: TRBV28
D: -
J: TRBJ2-4
CDR3: CASGSLTVFRDGWYF
DNA: TGTGCCAGCGGAAGCCTGACGGTATTCCGGGACGGATGGTACTTC

size: -
V: TRBV15
D: -
J: TRBJ2-3
CDR3: CATSRLGTDTQYF
DNA: TGTGCCACCAGCAGGTTAGGGACAGATACGCAGTATTTT

size: once
V: TRBV28
D: TRBD1
J: TRBJ1-5
CDR3: CASSFLGTGEETQHF
DNA: TGTGCCAGCAGTTTTTTGGGGACAGGGGAAGAGACCCAGCATTTT

size: few
V: TRBV6-2/TRBV6-3
D: -
J: TRBJ2-6
CDR3: CASSYGDSGANVLTF
DNA: TGTGCCAGCAGTTACGGGGACTCTGGGGCCAACGTCCTGACTTTC

size: few
V: TRBV4-1
D: TRBD2
J: TRBJ2-2
CDR3: CASASSGGANTGELFF
DNA: TGCGCCAGTGCCTCTAGCGGGGGGGCAAACACCGGGGAGCTGTTTTTT

size: many
V: TRBV5-1
D: -
J: TRBJ2-1
CDR3: CASSLARANEQFF
DNA: TGCGCCAGCAGCTTGGCCAGGGCCAATGAGCAGTTCTTC

size: many
V: TRBV6-1
D: TRBD1
J: TRBJ1-2
CDR3: CASRTPGTGDYGYTF
DNA: TGTGCCAGCAGAACCCCCGGGACAGGGGACTATGGCTACACCTTC

size: few
V: TRBV9
D: -
J: TRBJ2-3
CDR3: CASSAGITPPLYTQYF
DNA: TGTGCCAGCAGCGCCGGGATCACCCCACCGCTCTATACGCAGTATTTT

size: many
V: TRBV12-3/TRBV12-4
D: TRBD1
J: TRBJ2-7
CDR3: CASSIAGTAKKEQYF
DNA: TGTGCCAGCAGTATAGCCGGGACAGCGAAAAAAGAGCAGTACTTC

size: -
V: TRBV20-1
D: TRBD2
J: TRBJ2-7
CDR3: CSARGGLAGDYEQYF
DNA: TGCAGTGCTAGAGGGGGACTAGCGGGGGACTACGAGCAGTACTTC

size: many
V: TRBV20-1
D: TRBD2
J: TRBJ2-5
CDR3: CSALAGQETQYF
DNA: TGCAGTGCCCTAGCGGGACAAGAGACCCAGTACTTC

size: many
V: TRBV20-1
D: -
J: TRBJ1-5
CDR3: CSAGGHGGLDNQPQHF
DNA: TGCAGTGCTGGGGGTCACGGGGGGCTTGACAATCAGCCCCAGCATTTT

size: few
V: TRBV7-2
D: -
J: TRBJ1-4
CDR3: CASSLAQGVTNEKLFF
DNA: TGTGCCAGCAGCTTAGCACAGGGCGTAACTAATGAAAAACTGTTTTTT

size: many
V: TRBV28
D: -
J: TRBJ1-2
CDR3: CAIQRGGAYGYTF
DNA: TGTGCCATCCAGAGGGGGGGTGCCTATGGCTACACCTTC

size: few
V: TRBV6-5
D: -
J: TRBJ2-2
CDR3: CASSLMARQTGELFF
DNA: TGTGCCAGCAGTCTTATGGCCCGGCAGACCGGGGAGCTGTTTTTT

size: -
V: TRBV6-6
D: -
J: TRBJ1-6
CDR3: CASNQLPGKNSPLHF
DNA: TGTGCCAGCAACCAACTACCGGGGAAGAATTCACCCCTCCACTTT

size: -
V: TRBV20-1
D: -
J: TRBJ1-4
CDR3: CSARIGVYATNEKLFF
DNA: TGCAGTGCTAGAATTGGGGTCTACGCAACTAATGAAAAACTGTTTTTT

size: many
V: TRBV28
D: TRBD1
J: TRBJ2-7
CDR3: CASSTTGTGTYEQYF
DNA: TGTGCCAGCAGTACCACCGGGACAGGGACTTACGAGCAGTACTTC

size: many
V: TRBV3-1
D: -
J: TRBJ2-5
CDR3: CASSQRSGLRETQYF
DNA: TGTGCCAGCAGCCAAAGATCAGGGCTGAGAGAGACCCAGTACTTC

size: few
V: TRBV9
D: TRBD2
J: TRBJ2-5
CDR3: CASSVGPGGQETQYF
DNA: TGTGCCAGCAGCGTGGGACCGGGGGGCCAAGAGACCCAGTACTTC

size: many
V: TRBV12-3/TRBV12-4
D: -
J: TRBJ1-2
CDR3: CASSLNVYGYTF
DNA: TGTGCCAGCAGTTTAAACGTCTATGGCTACACCTTC

size: many
V: TRBV7-9
D: -
J: TRBJ2-7
CDR3: CASSRQLFYEQYF
DNA: TGTGCCAGCAGCCGACAGCTATTCTACGAGCAGTACTTC

size: -
V: TRBV3-1
D: TRBD2
J: TRBJ2-7
CDR3: CASSLPGLAGVEQYF
DNA: TGTGCCAGCAGCCTTCCGGGACTAGCGGGGGTTGAGCAGTACTTC

size: many
V: TRBV4-1
D: -
J: TRBJ1-5
CDR3: CASSQGEGNQPQHF
DNA: TGCGCCAGCAGCCAAGGGGAAGGCAATCAGCCCCAGCATTTT

size: -
V: TRBV21-1
D: -
J: TRBJ2-4
CDR3: CASSKVKELAKNIQYF
DNA: TGTGCCAGCAGCAAAGTAAAGGAATTAGCCAAAAACATTCAGTACTTC

size: few
V: TRBV30
D: -
J: TRBJ1-5
CDR3: CAWKKDSSNQPQHF
DNA: TGTGCCTGGAAAAAGGACAGTAGCAATCAGCCCCAGCATTTT

size: -
V: TRBV5-1
D: TRBD2
J: TRBJ2-7
CDR3: CASSLGSSGIYEQYF
DNA: TGCGCCAGCAGCTTGGGGTCTAGCGGGATCTACGAGCAGTACTTC

size: -
V: TRBV6-2/TRBV6-3
D: TRBD2
J: TRBJ2-1
CDR3: CASSPPVSSGDYNEQFF
DNA: TGTGCCAGCAGTCCCCCTGTCAGTAGCGGGGACTACAATGAGCAGTTCTTC

size: many
V: TRBV5-6
D: -
J: TRBJ1-2
CDR3: CASSLAGPEGYTF
DNA: TGTGCCAGCAGCTTGGCCGGCCCGGAAGGCTACACCTTC

size: few
V: TRBV4-1
D: -
J: TRBJ2-3
CDR3: CASSQDEGGGLSVTDTQYF
DNA: TGCGCCAGCAGCCAAGATGAAGGGGGTGGGCTCTCCGTCACAGATACGCAGTATTTT

size: few
V: TRBV3-1
D: -
J: TRBJ1-1
CDR3: CASSQGAGIRTEAFF
DNA: TGTGCCAGCAGCCAAGGGGCAGGGATTCGCACTGAAGCTTTCTTT

size: many
V: TRBV7-2
D: -
J: TRBJ2-7
CDR3: CASSLVGYGNEQYF
DNA: TGTGCCAGCAGCTTAGTAGGGTATGGGAACGAGCAGTACTTC

size: -
V: TRBV10-3
D: TRBD1
J: TRBJ2-5
CDR3: CAISIPGQGETQYF
DNA: TGTGCCATCAGTATTCCGGGACAGGGAGAGACCCAGTACTTC